What follows describes a single TCR beta chain. Antigen specificity is unknown. This entry is derived from a study of cytomegalovirus exposure and HLA in healthy donors. General study points: Owing to their indistinguishability, certain V segments, notably TRBV6-2 and TRBV6-3, were excluded. After further analysis at a later stage, 16,951 TCR beta sequences were associated with HLA alleles at 0.05 false discovery rate. There was a cluster of highly shared sequence variants that was likely a sequencing artifact.

Both 60 Vbeta primers and 13 Jbeta primers went into the PCR. TCRdb's table, derived via immunoSEQ multiplex PCR, lists solely in-frame clones and lacks some. Of around 120,000 clones in the sample, nearly 85% were seen once. CDR1 is SGHRS and CDR2 is YFSETQ in the germline V gene. J lost 6 bases, V lost 5 bases, and 10 bases had no gene match. The CDR3 spans 14 residues. This TCR was recovered from a boy aged 5-17 years in good health and CMV-seronegative. What was sequenced was PBMCs. This chain uses TRBV5-1 with TRBJ2-5, with TRBD1 matching over 7 bases. The CDR3 coding sequence is TGCGCCAGCAGACCCACGGACAGGAAGCAGACCCAGTACTTC. Translating it yields CASRPTDRKQTQYF.